This T cell receptor beta chain emerged from a study of shared clonotypes between healthy human individuals. In the sorted-subset replicate PCRs, approximately 200 ng DNA, roughly 29,000 T cell genomes, was used. Using immunoSEQ multiplex PCR, the repertoire was profiled, and TCRdb retains in-frame clones only, with some absent. The data show over a million clones, with approximately 70% seen just once and around 1.5% held by the top ten. V trimming: 3 bases; J trimming: 5 bases; junction bases outside the gene matches: 6. Germline values: CDR1 LGHNT, CDR2 FRNRAP. CDR3 size: 14 residues. The study separated CD4+ cells into CD45RA+ naive and CD45RA-negative memory subsets.

The source is a man between 18 and 35 years old in good health. The sequenced sample consisted of memory CD4+ T cells sorted from blood. As for subset: CD45RA-negative fraction. The rearrangement uses TRBV12-5 and TRBJ2-7, with TRBD2 matching 8 bases. CDR3 nucleotide sequence: TGTGCTAGTGGTTTAGCGGGAGTGGTTCACGAGCAGTACTTC. This sequence encodes CASGLAGVVHEQYF.